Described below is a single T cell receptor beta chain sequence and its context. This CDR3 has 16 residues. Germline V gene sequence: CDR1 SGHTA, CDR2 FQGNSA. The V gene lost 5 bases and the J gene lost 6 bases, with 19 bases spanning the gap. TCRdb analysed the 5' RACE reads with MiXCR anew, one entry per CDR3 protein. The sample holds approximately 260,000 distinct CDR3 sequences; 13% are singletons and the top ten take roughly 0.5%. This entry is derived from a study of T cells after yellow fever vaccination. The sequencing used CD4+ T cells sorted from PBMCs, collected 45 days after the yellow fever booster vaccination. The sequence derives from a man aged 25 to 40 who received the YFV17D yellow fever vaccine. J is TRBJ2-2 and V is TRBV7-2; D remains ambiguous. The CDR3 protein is CASSPTPGKSPGELFF. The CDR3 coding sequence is TGTGCCAGCAGCCCCACCCCTGGCAAATCCCCCGGGGAGCTGTTTTTT.